The 17 T cell receptor beta chains in this list originate from one sample, sequenced in a study of T cells in Graves' hyperthyroidism and ophthalmopathy. Regions amplified from RNA transcripts were the TCR beta CDR3 regions. The HTBI primer set served for first-round RT-PCR of the TCR CDR3. TCRdb ran MiXCR on the multiplex PCR reads and lists one entry per CDR3 protein. This table holds hundreds of thousands of distinct CDR3 sequences, approximately 14% found once. The sequencing input was blood. The receptors derive from a woman younger than 35 with Graves' hyperthyroidism.

This clonotype has a handful of counts. The V call is TRBV5-1, the J call TRBJ2-1, with TRBD2 matching over 9 bases. Germline loops: CDR1 SGHRS, CDR2 YFSETQ. Germline trimming cut 4 bases from V and 8 bases from J; bases unmatched to any gene: 7. The CDR3 sequence is 14 residues long. The DNA of the CDR3 is TGCGCCAGCAGCCCTAGCGGGATAAGGCATGAGCAGTTCTTC. Protein product: CASSPSGIRHEQFF.

This clonotype was detected only a few times. The CDR3 reads CASSYKPGGENIQYF. The DNA of the CDR3 is TGTGCCAGCAGTTATAAGCCGGGAGGGGAAAACATTCAGTACTTC. V and J are TRBV9 and TRBJ2-4; 8 bases agree with TRBD2. J lost 5 bases, V lost 5 bases, and 9 bases had no gene match. The germline CDR1 and CDR2 sequences are SGDLS and YYNGEE. This CDR3 is 15 amino acids long.

The rearrangement links TRBV27 to TRBJ2-1; 9 bases are a match to TRBD1. This CDR3 spans 15 amino acids. Germline-derived CDR1 and CDR2 are MNHEY and SMNVEV (reference sequence). The V gene end was trimmed by 7 bases and the J gene end by 4 bases; junction bases not matched to a gene: 8. Here the CDR3 reads CASTVDRGRYNEQFF. CDR3 bases: TGTGCCAGCACCGTGGACAGGGGAAGGTACAATGAGCAGTTCTTC.

There are many counts of this clonotype. The CDR3: CASSPPRSWGMNTEAFF. The CDR3 bases are TGTGCCAGCAGCCCTCCAAGATCGTGGGGCATGAACACTGAAGCTTTCTTT. The V call is TRBV3-1, the J call TRBJ1-1; D possibly corresponds to TRBD1 (5 bases). Trimming removed 4 bases at V and 0 bases at J, with 18 bases between. The CDR3 totals 17 residues. Germline V lookup: CDR1 LGHDT, CDR2 YNNKEL (reference sequence).

There are a few counts of this clonotype. A read error may produce the germline difference seen at one junction end. V usage is TRBV7-2 and J usage is TRBJ2-1, with a weak D call TRBD2 (5 bases). The CDR3 extends over 13 amino acids. Germline V lookup: CDR1 SGHTA, CDR2 FQGNSA. The DNA for the CDR3 is TGTGCCAGCAGCTTAGTAACGCGAAGGGAGCGGTTCTTC. Translating gives CASSLVTRRERFF.

The table lists this clonotype with a few counts. This rearrangement joins TRBV15 to TRBJ2-7; D might be TRBD1 (5 bases). V was pared by 3 bases and J by 2 bases, with 11 bases between. Germline assignment: CDR1 LNHNV and CDR2 YYDKDF (reference sequence). This CDR3 region has 14 residues. This CDR3 reads CATSSRTPPYEQYF. The CDR3 DNA reads as TGTGCCACCAGCAGTAGGACACCTCCCTACGAGCAGTACTTC.

The rearrangement uses TRBV15 and TRBJ2-4; perhaps TRBD1 as D (5 bases). The CDR3 contains 15 residues. Trimming shortened V by 1 base and J by 7 bases, and 14 bases separated the two germline ends. CDR1 and CDR2 (germline): LNHNV, YYDKDF (reference sequence). In nucleotides, the CDR3 is TGTGCCACCAGCAGAGTCCCGTTAGCAGGGAACATTCAGTACTTC. Its translation is CATSRVPLAGNIQYF.

J is TRBJ1-2 and V is TRBV28; D ambiguous. The CDR3 length is 12 residues. Trimming left V 4 bases short and J 3 bases short, with 6 bases between. The germline CDR1 and CDR2 sequences are MDHEN and SYDVKM. CDR3 bases: TGTGCCAGCAGTTGGACGGACTATGGCTACACCTTC. It codes for CASSWTDYGYTF.

This chain links TRBV7-2 with TRBJ1-1, with TRBD1 identical over 8 bases. J lost 4 bases, V lost 5 bases, and 9 bases had no gene match. This CDR3 has 15 residues. CDR1 and CDR2 from the germline V gene are SGHTA and FQGNSA. The CDR3 coding sequence is TGTGCCAGCAGCCCTCGACAGGGGATGGCCACTGAAGCTTTCTTT. Amino acid sequence: CASSPRQGMATEAFF.

This clonotype was seen a few times. The chain joins TRBV7-9 to TRBJ2-1, with D perhaps assigned TRBD1 or TRBD2 (5 bases each). With 0 bases removed from V and 1 base from J, the gap between germline ends came to 13 bases. The CDR3 runs 17 residues. Looked up from germline, CDR1 is SEHNR and CDR2 is FQNEAQ (reference sequence). The CDR3 coding sequence is TGTGCCAGCAGCTTAGCGCTCGGGGCAGGGTCCTACAATGAGCAGTTCTTC. It yields the protein CASSLALGAGSYNEQFF.

This clonotype was detected only a few times. The chain has TRBV25-1 and TRBJ1-2, with TRBD1 identical over 9 bases. This CDR3 has 15 amino acids. V shed 2 bases, J shed 7 bases, and the junction held 8 bases outside the gene matches. CDR1 and CDR2 from the germline V gene are MGHDK and SYGVNS. The CDR3 coding sequence is TGTGCCAGCAGTGAACCGACAGGGGGAGTGGTTGGCTACACCTTC. Its translation is CASSEPTGGVVGYTF.

The rearrangement uses TRBV4-2 and TRBJ2-2; 8 nucleotides line up with TRBD1. The germline V gene has CDR1 LGHNA and CDR2 YNFKEQ. This CDR3 spans 17 amino acids. The V and J ends lost 1 base and 4 bases, in that order; junction bases with no gene match: 8. CDR3: CASSQAGTGGGTGELFF. In nucleotides, the CDR3 is TGTGCCAGCAGCCAAGCGGGGACAGGCGGAGGCACCGGGGAGCTGTTTTTT.

In its sample, this clonotype was seen many times. V is TRBV2 and J is TRBJ1-5; the D gene is possibly TRBD1 (5 bases). V shed 7 bases and J shed 0 bases, with 10 bases lying between them. CDR1 and CDR2 (germline): SNHLY, FYNNEI. This CDR3 has 14 amino acids. Here the CDR3 reads CASKGAVSNQPQHF. The CDR3 DNA sequence: TGTGCCAGCAAAGGGGCAGTTAGCAATCAGCCCCAGCATTTT.

This clonotype was seen a few times. The chain is built from TRBV14 and TRBJ2-5; D possibly corresponds to TRBD1 (5 bases). V lost 0 bases, J lost 3 bases, and 11 bases lay in between. Per the germline V gene, CDR1 is SGHDN and CDR2 is FVKESK. CDR3 size: 15 residues. The CDR3 DNA sequence: TGTGCCAGCAGCCAAGACCCCAGGGTTAAAGAGACCCAGTACTTC. Translating it yields CASSQDPRVKETQYF.

This clonotype showed up many times. The chain has TRBV18 and TRBJ2-1, with D possibly matching TRBD2 (6 bases). CDR3 length: 16 residues. V dropped 7 bases and J dropped 0 bases, with 16 bases sitting between them. Germline V CDR1 and CDR2: KGHSH, LQKENI. CDR3 nucleotides: TGTGCCAGCTGCCGACTAGTACAGAGCTCCTACAATGAGCAGTTCTTC. It encodes CASCRLVQSSYNEQFF.

This clonotype was seen ten or more times. The V call is TRBV6-2 or TRBV6-3, the J call TRBJ1-2; the match to TRBD1 covers 9 bases. Germline CDR1 is MNHEY and CDR2 is SVGEGT. This CDR3 region has 14 residues. The J segment lost 3 bases and the V segment lost 5 bases, leaving 4 bases of the junction unmatched. The CDR3 protein is CASSITGGYYGYTF. The CDR3 DNA reads TGTGCCAGCAGTATTACAGGGGGCTACTATGGCTACACCTTC.

Notes on this clonotype: This may stem from a read error, because a much larger clone lies one nucleotide away. The V and J genes are TRBV27 and TRBJ2-7, with TRBD2 as a possible D gene (5 bases). Germline V gives CDR1 MNHEY, CDR2 SMNVEV (reference sequence). V dropped 4 bases and J dropped 9 bases, with 13 bases sitting between them. This CDR3 comprises 12 residues. The chain's CDR3 is CASSSAGLAQYF. The CDR3 nucleotides are TGTGCCAGCAGTTCCGCCGGGCTAGCGCAGTACTTC.